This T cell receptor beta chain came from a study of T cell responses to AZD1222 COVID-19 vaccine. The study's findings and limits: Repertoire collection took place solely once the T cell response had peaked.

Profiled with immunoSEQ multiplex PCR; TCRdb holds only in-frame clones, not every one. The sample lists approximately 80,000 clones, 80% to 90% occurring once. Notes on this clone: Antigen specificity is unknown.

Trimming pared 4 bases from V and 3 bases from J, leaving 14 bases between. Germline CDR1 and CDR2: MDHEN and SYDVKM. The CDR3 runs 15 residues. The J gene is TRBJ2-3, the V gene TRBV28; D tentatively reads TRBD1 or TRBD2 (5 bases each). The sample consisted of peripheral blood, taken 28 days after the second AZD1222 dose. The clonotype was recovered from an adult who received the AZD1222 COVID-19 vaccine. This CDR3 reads CASSSRRWGTDTQYF. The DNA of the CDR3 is TGTGCCAGCAGTTCCCGCAGGTGGGGGACAGATACGCAGTATTTT.